This TCR beta chain comes out of a study of cytomegalovirus exposure and HLA in healthy donors. Both 60 Vbeta primers and 13 Jbeta primers went into the PCR. Profiled with immunoSEQ multiplex PCR; TCRdb holds only in-frame clones, not every one. The table shows some 160,000 clones, with 65% to 85% occurring only once. A remark on this clone: The target antigen is unknown.

Germline values: CDR1 SGHRS, CDR2 YFSETQ. This CDR3 spans 15 amino acids. Trimming pared 3 bases from V and 4 bases from J, leaving 14 bases between. General observations from the study: CMV serostatus alone was available as immune exposure information. Links to common viral pathogens appeared, in a later analysis, for several of the most significant clusters.

This rearrangement joins TRBV5-1 to TRBJ2-1; a possible D gene is TRBD2 (6 bases). This TCR was recovered from a man aged 50 to 59 in good health and CMV-seropositive. Sequences were obtained from PBMCs. Here the CDR3 DNA reads TGCGCCAGCAGCTGGAGGTCTAGCGAGTACAATGAGCAGTTCTTC. Encoded protein: CASSWRSSEYNEQFF. The variable domain in full, completed from reference TRBV5-1 and TRBJ2-1, reads KAGVTQTPRYLIKTRGQQVTLSCSPISGHRSVSWYQQTPGQGLQFLFEYFSETQRNKGNFPGRFSGRQFSNSRSEMNVSTLELGDSALYLCASSWRSSEYNEQFFGPGTRLTVL.